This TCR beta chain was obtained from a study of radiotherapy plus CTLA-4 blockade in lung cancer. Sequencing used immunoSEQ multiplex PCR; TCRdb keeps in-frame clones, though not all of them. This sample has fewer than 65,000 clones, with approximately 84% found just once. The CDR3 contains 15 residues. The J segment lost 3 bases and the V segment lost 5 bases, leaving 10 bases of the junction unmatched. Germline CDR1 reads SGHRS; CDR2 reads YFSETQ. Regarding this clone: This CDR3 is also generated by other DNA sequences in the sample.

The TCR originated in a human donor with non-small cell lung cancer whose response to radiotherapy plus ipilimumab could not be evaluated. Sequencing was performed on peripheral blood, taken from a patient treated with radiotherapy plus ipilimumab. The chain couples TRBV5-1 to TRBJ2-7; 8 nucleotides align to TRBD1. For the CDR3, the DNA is TGCGCCAGCAGATCAGTAAGGGACAGGCACTACGAGCAGTACTTC. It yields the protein CASRSVRDRHYEQYF. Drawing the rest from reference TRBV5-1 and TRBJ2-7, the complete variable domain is KAGVTQTPRYLIKTRGQQVTLSCSPISGHRSVSWYQQTPGQGLQFLFEYFSETQRNKGNFPGRFSGRQFSNSRSEMNVSTLELGDSALYLCASRSVRDRHYEQYFGPGTRLTVT.